This record covers a single TCR beta chain. Its antigen is unidentified. Produced via immunoSEQ multiplex PCR; TCRdb's table is partial and in-frame only. The data hold some 52,000 clones, with under 85% observed a single time. This record comes from a study of radiotherapy plus CTLA-4 blockade in lung cancer. Study-wide background: Disease control reached more than 25%, with objective responses in approximately 17%. Study-level results: After treatment with radiotherapy plus ipilimumab, TCR clones that came from the tumor expanded in blood. Reported findings show early blood T cell clone dynamics, with interferon-beta, best predicted response.

People whose metastatic non-small-cell lung cancer was chemo-refractory got focal radiation along with CTLA-4 blockade by ipilimumab. CDR3 length: 17 amino acids. Trimming took off 2 bases at V and 7 bases at J, with 23 bases between the two ends. Per germline, CDR1 SGHTA and CDR2 FQGTGA. V and J are TRBV7-3 and TRBJ1-1; a weak D match, TRBD1 (5 bases). Sequencing was performed on peripheral blood, taken from a patient treated with radiotherapy plus ipilimumab. The clonotype originates from a human donor with non-small cell lung cancer who had a partial response to radiotherapy plus ipilimumab. In DNA, the CDR3 is TGTGCCAGCAGCTTACACGGCCCCGGGGGGGGTCGAAATGAAGCTTTCTTT. It specifies CASSLHGPGGGRNEAFF.